Below, 16 T cell receptor beta chains from the same sample are listed, as sequenced in a study of patients and donors after allogeneic stem cell transplantation (dated by TCRdb to the early 2020s). Preparation of the library involved RT-PCR. Sequenced on a NextSeq 550. The public reads were reanalyzed by TCRdb: fastp trimming at Q25, MiXCR alignment, in-frame beta chains only. Duplicate CDR3 protein sequences are folded into a single record with the most common DNA and genes. The sample table lists about 960,000 distinct CDR3 sequences, more than 15% of them with a count of one. Approximately 5.9% of the sample comes from the top ten. Sequenced: blood, either unsorted or a sorted T cell fraction (not recorded which). The source is a human donor who was either an allogeneic HSCT recipient or a stem cell or donor lymphocyte infusion donor (not recorded which). It is not recorded whose cells these are; they may come from a transplant donor.

The V call is TRBV11-2, the J call TRBJ2-1; 12 nucleotides agree with TRBD2. Trimming at V came to 6 bases and at J to 6 bases, leaving 12 bases not matched to a gene. The CDR3 spans 17 residues. The germline V gene has CDR1 SGHAT and CDR2 FQNNGV. The CDR3 reads CASSHTRRTSGINEQFF. CDR3 sequence (DNA): TGTGCCAGCAGTCACACCCGCCGGACTAGCGGGATCAATGAGCAGTTCTTC.

This clonotype was counted many times. The V gene is TRBV25-1, the J gene TRBJ2-5; no reliable D call. The V gene's germline CDR1 is MGHDK and CDR2 SYGVNS. This CDR3 has 13 amino acids. The V gene lost 6 bases and the J gene lost 2 bases, with 10 bases spanning the gap. CDR3 region: CASSAYPQETQYF. For the CDR3, the DNA is TGTGCCAGCAGCGCATATCCTCAAGAGACCCAGTACTTC. The entire variable domain, with the rest obtained from reference TRBV25-1 and TRBJ2-5, is as follows: EADIYQTPRYLVIGTGKKITLECSQTMGHDKMYWYQQDPGMELHLIHYSYGVNSTEKGDLSSESTVSRIRTEHFPLTLESARPSHTSQYLCASSAYPQETQYFGPGTRLLVL.

A few counts support this clonotype. V usage is TRBV20-1 and J usage is TRBJ2-1; D may correspond to TRBD1 or TRBD2 (5 bases each). Germline lookup yields CDR1 DFQATT and CDR2 SNEGSKA (reference sequence). V was pared by 1 base and J by 9 bases, with 19 bases between. The CDR3 length is 15 residues. CDR3 sequence (DNA): TGCAGTGCTAGAGCCGGGACCCTCAGAAGGGGTGAGCAGTTCTTC. Its translation is CSARAGTLRRGEQFF.

The rearrangement uses TRBV7-3 and TRBJ2-6; possible D gene TRBD2, 5 bases. The CDR3 is 12 amino acids. Trimming pared 8 bases from V and 4 bases from J, leaving 6 bases between. The germline gives CDR1 SGHTA, CDR2 FQGTGA. As DNA, the CDR3 is TGTGCCAGCGGGGAGGGGGCCAACGTCCTGACTTTC. Its protein is CASGEGANVLTF.

The rearrangement uses TRBV4-1 and TRBJ1-1; 9 nucleotides align to TRBD1. The CDR3 is 16 residues long. Germline loops: CDR1 MGHRA, CDR2 YSYEKL. The junction had 5 bases not matched to a gene; V was cut back by 2 bases and J by 1 base. The CDR3 DNA follows: TGCGCCAGCAGCCAATTTTGGGGACAGGGGAACACTGAAGCTTTCTTT. Translating gives CASSQFWGQGNTEAFF.

This clonotype occurred a few times. The CDR3 protein is CASSVGAEPSGELFF. In DNA form, the CDR3 reads TGTGCCAGCAGCGTAGGGGCAGAACCAAGCGGGGAGCTGTTTTTT. The rearrangement joins TRBV9 to TRBJ2-2; D gene uncertain. From germline, CDR1 is SGDLS and CDR2 YYNGEE. This CDR3 is 15 amino acids long. Trimming removed 0 bases from V and 7 bases from J, with 13 bases in between.

The chain employs TRBV11-3 and TRBJ2-5, with 7 positions matching TRBD1. The CDR3 contains 15 residues. The J segment lost 4 bases and the V segment lost 1 base, leaving 6 bases of the junction unmatched. From germline, CDR1 is SGHNT and CDR2 YENEEA. As DNA, the CDR3 is TGTGCCAGCAGCTTAGTGGGCAAGGGGGCAGAGACCCAGTACTTC. Translated, it gives CASSLVGKGAETQYF.

This clonotype was counted ten times or more. The genes are TRBV12-3 or TRBV12-4 and TRBJ1-1; 8 nucleotides align to TRBD1. The J segment lost 6 bases and the V segment lost 6 bases, leaving 6 bases of the junction unmatched. The CDR3 spans 13 residues. CDR3 nucleotides: TGTGCCAGCAGACAACAGGGGGTGGCTGAAGCTTTCTTT. It is translated as CASRQQGVAEAFF.

This clonotype was found many times. The chain uses TRBV12-3 or TRBV12-4 and TRBJ2-1; no clear D. CDR3 length: 14 amino acids. Trimming left V 5 bases short and J 0 bases short, with 8 bases between. The CDR3 sequence is CASSPQSSYNEQFF. The CDR3 coding sequence is TGTGCCAGCAGTCCTCAGAGCTCCTACAATGAGCAGTTCTTC.

This chain uses TRBV5-6 with TRBJ2-3, with TRBD2 identical over 8 bases. J was trimmed by 5 bases and V by 5 bases; bases with no gene match: 7. This CDR3 is built from 14 residues. Per the germline V gene, CDR1 is SGHDT and CDR2 is YYEEEE. In DNA, the CDR3 is TGTGCCAGCAGGCAGACTAGCGAGGGAGATACGCAGTATTTT. It is translated as CASRQTSEGDTQYF.

Worth noting for this clonotype: Given a much more abundant clone one base away, this may be a read error. The rearrangement uses TRBV6-1 and TRBJ1-1; no clear D. Germline CDR1 is MNHNS and CDR2 is SASEGT. V was trimmed by 6 bases and J by 1 base, leaving 9 bases between them. The CDR3 loop spans 13 amino acids. CDR3 sequence: CASSHKGNTEAFF. The CDR3 nucleotides read TGTGCCAGCAGCCACAAGGGGAACACTGAAGCTTTCTTT.

The chain couples TRBV30 to TRBJ2-7, with D possibly matching TRBD2 (6 bases). Germline V gene lookup returns CDR1 GTSNPN and CDR2 SVGIG (reference sequence). Between the trimmed V and J ends, which lost 0 bases and 6 bases, there was a span of 9 bases. This CDR3 has 12 amino acids. The CDR3 loop is CAWSVKRVEQYF. In DNA, the CDR3 is TGTGCCTGGAGTGTAAAGCGGGTCGAGCAGTACTTC. The full variable domain, rest sourced from reference TRBV30 and TRBJ2-7, is SQTIHQWPATLVQPVGSPLSLECTVEGTSNPNLYWYRQAAGRGLQLLFYSVGIGQISSEVPQNLSASRPQDRQFILSSKKLLLSDSGFYLCAWSVKRVEQYFGPGTRLTVT.

This clonotype was recorded many times. The chain employs TRBV7-6 and TRBJ1-5; D is ambiguous. V lost 4 bases and J 1 base, leaving 11 bases between the germline ends. The V gene's germline CDR1 is SGHVS and CDR2 FNYEAQ. The CDR3 consists of 15 residues. For the CDR3, the DNA is TGTGCCAGCAGCTCGGACCTGGGGAGCAATCAGCCCCAGCATTTT. Translation: CASSSDLGSNQPQHF.

The V call is TRBV5-1, the J call TRBJ1-5, with D unresolved. The CDR3 consists of 15 residues. Trimming left V 1 base short and J 5 bases short, with 13 bases between. Germline V gene data show CDR1 as SGHRS and CDR2 as YFSETQ. The CDR3 nucleotides read TGCGCCAGCAGCTTGACCCGATTGAGGGATCAGCCCCAGCATTTT. Its translation is CASSLTRLRDQPQHF.

This clonotype was detected many times. This sequence joins TRBV20-1 and TRBJ1-5, with 8 nucleotides matching TRBD1. From germline, CDR1 is DFQATT and CDR2 SNEGSKA (reference sequence). The J segment lost 5 bases and the V segment lost 3 bases, leaving 15 bases of the junction unmatched. This CDR3 has 17 residues. The chain's CDR3 is CSASSRRGDRTYQPQHF. For the CDR3, the DNA is TGCAGTGCTAGTTCACGAAGGGGGGACAGGACTTATCAGCCCCAGCATTTT.

This clonotype was observed a handful of times. The CDR3 region has the DNA TGCAGCGTTGGAAACAGGGAGGGGAACAATGAGCAGTTCTTC. Residues: CSVGNREGNNEQFF. The V and J genes are TRBV29-1 and TRBJ2-1, with D perhaps matching TRBD2 (7 bases). The germline V gene encodes CDR1 SQVTM and CDR2 ANQGSEA. The CDR3 consists of 14 residues. V gave up 4 bases and J gave up 5 bases, with 15 bases separating them.